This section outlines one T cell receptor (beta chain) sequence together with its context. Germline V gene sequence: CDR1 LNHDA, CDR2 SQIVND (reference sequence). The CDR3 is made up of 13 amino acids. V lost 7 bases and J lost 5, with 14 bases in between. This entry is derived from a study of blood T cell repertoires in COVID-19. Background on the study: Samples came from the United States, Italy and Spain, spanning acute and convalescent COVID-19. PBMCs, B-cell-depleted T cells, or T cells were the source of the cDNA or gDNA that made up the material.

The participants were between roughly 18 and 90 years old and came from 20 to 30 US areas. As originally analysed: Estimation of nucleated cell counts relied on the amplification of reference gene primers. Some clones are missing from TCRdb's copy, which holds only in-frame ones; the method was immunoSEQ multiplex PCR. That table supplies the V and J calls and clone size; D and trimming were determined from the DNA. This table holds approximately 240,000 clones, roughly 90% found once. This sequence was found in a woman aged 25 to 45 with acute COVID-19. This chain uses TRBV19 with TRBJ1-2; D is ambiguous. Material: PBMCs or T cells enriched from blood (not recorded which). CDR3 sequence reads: CASKEVTKYGYTF. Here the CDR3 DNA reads TGTGCCAGTAAGGAAGTGACAAAGTATGGCTACACCTTC.